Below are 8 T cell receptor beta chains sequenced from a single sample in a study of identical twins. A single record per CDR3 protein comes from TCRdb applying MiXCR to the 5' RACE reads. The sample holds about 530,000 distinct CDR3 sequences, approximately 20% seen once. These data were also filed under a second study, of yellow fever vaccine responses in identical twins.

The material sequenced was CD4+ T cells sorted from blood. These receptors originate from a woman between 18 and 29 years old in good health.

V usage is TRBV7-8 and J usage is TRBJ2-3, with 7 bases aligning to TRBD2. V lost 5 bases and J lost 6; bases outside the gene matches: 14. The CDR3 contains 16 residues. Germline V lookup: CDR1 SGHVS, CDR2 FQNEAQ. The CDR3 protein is CASSPTTRLALDTQYF. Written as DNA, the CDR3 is TGTGCCAGCAGCCCGACGACTCGACTAGCCCTGGATACGCAGTATTTT.

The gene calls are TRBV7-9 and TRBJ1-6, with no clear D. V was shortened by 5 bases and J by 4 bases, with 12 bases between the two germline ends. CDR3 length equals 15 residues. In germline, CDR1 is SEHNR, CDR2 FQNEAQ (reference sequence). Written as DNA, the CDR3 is TGTGCCAGCAGCCTCCAAGCAACTTATAATTCACCCCTCCACTTT. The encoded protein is CASSLQATYNSPLHF.

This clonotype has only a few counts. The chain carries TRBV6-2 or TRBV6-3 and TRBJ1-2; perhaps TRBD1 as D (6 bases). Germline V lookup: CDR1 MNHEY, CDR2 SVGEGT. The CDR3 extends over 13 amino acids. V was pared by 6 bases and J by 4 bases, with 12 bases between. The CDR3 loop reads CASSRTDFYGYTF. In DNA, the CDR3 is TGTGCCAGCAGCCGGACAGATTTCTATGGCTACACCTTC.

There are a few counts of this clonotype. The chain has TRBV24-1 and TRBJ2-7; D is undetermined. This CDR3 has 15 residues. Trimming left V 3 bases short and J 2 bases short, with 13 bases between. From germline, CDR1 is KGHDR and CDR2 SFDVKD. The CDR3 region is CATSDPRHNPYEQYF. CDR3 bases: TGTGCCACCAGTGATCCCCGACACAACCCCTACGAGCAGTACTTC.

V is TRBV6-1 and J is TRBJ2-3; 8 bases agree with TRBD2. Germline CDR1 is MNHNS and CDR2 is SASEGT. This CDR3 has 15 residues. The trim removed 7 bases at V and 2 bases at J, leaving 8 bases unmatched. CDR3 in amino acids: CASNRGGTYTDTQYF. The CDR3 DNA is TGTGCCAGCAATCGGGGGGGTACCTACACAGATACGCAGTATTTT.

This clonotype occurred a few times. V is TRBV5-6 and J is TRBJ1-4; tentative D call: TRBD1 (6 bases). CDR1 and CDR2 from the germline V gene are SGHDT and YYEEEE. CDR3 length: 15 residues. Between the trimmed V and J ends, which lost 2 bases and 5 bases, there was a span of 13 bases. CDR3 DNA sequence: TGTGCCAGCAGCTTACCGGACAGTTACAATGAAAAACTGTTTTTT. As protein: CASSLPDSYNEKLFF. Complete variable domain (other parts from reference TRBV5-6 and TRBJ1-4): DAGVTQSPTHLIKTRGQQVTLRCSPKSGHDTVSWYQQALGQGPQFIFQYYEEEERQRGNFPDRFSGHQFPNYSSELNVNALLLGDSALYLCASSLPDSYNEKLFFGSGTQLSVL.

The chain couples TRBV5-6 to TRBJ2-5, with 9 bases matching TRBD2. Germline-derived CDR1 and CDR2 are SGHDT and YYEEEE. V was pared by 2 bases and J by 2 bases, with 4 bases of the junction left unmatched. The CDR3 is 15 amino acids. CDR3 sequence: CASSFGLAGQETQYF. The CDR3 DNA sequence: TGTGCCAGCAGCTTCGGGCTAGCGGGACAAGAGACCCAGTACTTC.

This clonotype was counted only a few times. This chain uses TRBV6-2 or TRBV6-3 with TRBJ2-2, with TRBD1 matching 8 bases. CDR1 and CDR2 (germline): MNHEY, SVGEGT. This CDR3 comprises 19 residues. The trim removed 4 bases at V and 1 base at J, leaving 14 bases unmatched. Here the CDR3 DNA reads TGTGCCAGCAGTTCCCACCTTTCGACAGGGGCCAGGAACACCGGGGAGCTGTTTTTT. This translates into CASSSHLSTGARNTGELFF.